Sequencing of this T cell receptor beta chain was carried out in a study of OX40 agonist ivuxolimab in advanced cancers. Study summary: Earlier anti-PD-1, anti-PD-L1 or anti-CTLA-4 therapy was permitted; roughly 42% had received some. General study results and limits: Low normalized T-cell clonal expansion was also seen in some nonresponders. Some of the lowest clonal expansion was seen in partial responders at 0.1-3.0 mg/kg.

The germline V gene has CDR1 SEHNR and CDR2 FQNEAQ (reference sequence). The V end was cut by 4 bases, the J end by 2 bases, with 12 bases between. The CDR3 is 15 amino acids. Note on this clone: The antigen is unknown.

Blood samples were obtained at baseline, cycle 4 day 1, and cycle 7 day 1. Sequencing used immunoSEQ multiplex PCR; TCRdb keeps in-frame clones, though not all of them. Here the sample spans some 66,000 clones, over 75% being singletons. This TCR came from an adult with an advanced solid tumor such as melanoma, head and neck, liver or kidney cancer. The sequencing here drew on CD4+ or CD8+ T cells sorted from blood, taken in a trial of the OX40 agonist ivuxolimab. The chain carries TRBV7-9 and TRBJ1-3, with no clear D. The CDR3 is CASSSIGYTGNTIYF. For the CDR3, the DNA is TGTGCCAGCAGCTCGATCGGTTACACTGGAAACACCATATATTTT.